This is a list of T cell receptor beta chains from one sample in a study of CD4+ T cells in melanoma. Only in-frame clones appear in the TCRdb table, and some are missing; sequencing was by immunoSEQ multiplex PCR. Of about 140,000 clones in the sample, about nine tenths were seen once. These receptors all stem from a human donor with melanoma. CDR3s include the opening cysteine and the closing phenylalanine or tryptophan. D genes are given only for firm matches. Clone size is not always given. Where it is, it says once, few, many or a class for expanded clones.

size: once
J: TRBJ1-2
D: TRBD1
V: TRBV4-1
length: 15
DNA: TGCGCCAGCAGCCAAGATGGGGACAGGGTCTATGGCTACACCTTC
CDR3: CASSQDGDRVYGYTF

size: NA
J: TRBJ1-1
D: NA
V: TRBV7-9
length: 14
DNA: TGTGCCAGCAGCTTAGTGTCGGGGGACACTGAAGCTTTCTTT
CDR3: CASSLVSGDTEAFF

size: NA
J: TRBJ1-6
D: NA
V: TRBV5-1
length: 12
DNA: TGCGCCAGCAGCTTGGAATCGGGTCAACTCCACTTT
CDR3: CASSLESGQLHF

size: NA
J: TRBJ1-1
D: NA
V: TRBV18
length: 14
DNA: TGTGCCAGCTCGTCCGACAGGACCGGAACTGAAGCTTTCTTT
CDR3: CASSSDRTGTEAFF

size: NA
J: TRBJ2-7
D: NA
V: TRBV5-1
length: 14
DNA: TGCGCCAGCAGCTTGGAAGGGCCCCCCGACGAGCAGTACTTC
CDR3: CASSLEGPPDEQYF

size: NA
J: TRBJ1-1
D: NA
V: TRBV6-5
length: 16
DNA: TGTGCCAGCAGTTACGGCGGCGGGGGCTCGAACACTGAAGCTTTCTTT
CDR3: CASSYGGGGSNTEAFF

size: NA
J: TRBJ2-5
D: TRBD2
V: TRBV4-2
length: 17
DNA: TGTGCCAGCAGCCAAGATGGCTGGCGGGGGGCTCAAGAGACCCAGTACTTC
CDR3: CASSQDGWRGAQETQYF

size: NA
J: TRBJ2-5
D: NA
V: TRBV5-5
length: 15
DNA: TGTGCCAGCAGCTTGGCCCCGGTGAACCAAGAGACCCAGTACTTC
CDR3: CASSLAPVNQETQYF

size: NA
J: TRBJ1-1
D: NA
V: TRBV5-1
length: 14
DNA: TGCGCCAGCAGCTCGAGCTCGCGGGTAGGCGAAGCTTTCTTT
CDR3: CASSSSSRVGEAFF

size: NA
J: TRBJ2-3
D: NA
V: TRBV11-1
length: 15
DNA: TGTGCCAGCAGCTTAGGGATACCGATCGCAGATACGCAGTATTTT
CDR3: CASSLGIPIADTQYF

size: NA
J: TRBJ2-1
D: NA
V: TRBV5-4
length: 12
DNA: TGTGCCAGCAGCTTGGATCCCAATGAGCAGTTCTTC
CDR3: CASSLDPNEQFF

size: once
J: TRBJ2-3
D: NA
V: TRBV15
length: 16
DNA: TGTGCCACCAGCAGAGATGTGGGGAGGAGAACAGATACGCAGTATTTT
CDR3: CATSRDVGRRTDTQYF

size: NA
J: TRBJ2-7
D: NA
V: TRBV5-4
length: 10
DNA: TGTGCCAGCAGCTTACACGAGCAGTACTTC
CDR3: CASSLHEQYF

size: NA
J: TRBJ1-2
D: NA
V: TRBV5-1
length: 15
DNA: TGCGCCAGCAGCAAGAGAGTTGCGGGGGACTATGGCTACACCTTC
CDR3: CASSKRVAGDYGYTF

size: NA
J: TRBJ2-4
D: TRBD1
V: TRBV7-9
length: 16
DNA: TGTGCCAGCAGCATTAGACAGGGGGCGACTGAAAACATTCAGTACTTC
CDR3: CASSIRQGATENIQYF